The 25 T cell receptor beta chains below were found in one sample sequenced in a study of blood T cell repertoires in COVID-19. The method was immunoSEQ multiplex PCR; TCRdb's version includes in-frame clones alone and lacks a portion of them. The sample has about 150,000 clones, around 82% seen once; the top ten hold around 5.5%. Sequencing was carried out using PBMCs or T cells enriched from blood (not recorded which). The receptors derive from a woman in her forties or fifties who had recovered from COVID-19.

This chain uses TRBV20-1 with TRBJ1-1, with unresolved D. Germline V gene sequence: CDR1 DFQATT, CDR2 SNEGSKA (reference sequence). This CDR3 comprises 8 residues. DNA of the CDR3: TGCAATACCCCCCTCAGTTTCTTT. This gives the protein CNTPLSFF.

The genes are TRBV20-1 and TRBJ1-1, with a weak D call TRBD1 (6 bases). Germline values: CDR1 DFQATT, CDR2 SNEGSKA (reference sequence). The V gene lost 3 bases and the J gene lost 0 bases, with 17 bases spanning the gap. The CDR3 has 16 amino acids. DNA of the CDR3: TGCAGTGCTAGTAAACTTGCAGGGGCCCTGAACACTGAAGCTTTCTTT. This translates into CSASKLAGALNTEAFF.

The V gene is TRBV6-5, the J gene TRBJ1-2; tentative D call: TRBD1 (5 bases). The CDR3 runs to 14 residues. Germline V CDR1 and CDR2: MNHEY, SVGAGI. Trimming removed 10 bases from V and 2 bases from J, with 17 bases in between. The CDR3 DNA reads as TGTGCCACCCGGACGGACGGGGGGAACTATGGCTACACCTTC. Protein sequence: CATRTDGGNYGYTF.

The CDR3 DNA follows: TGCGCCAGCAGCTCCCTGGCTAGCGGGGGGCCTCCTACCTCATATTTT. Amino acid sequence: CASSSLASGGPPTSYF. The chain couples TRBV5-1 to TRBJ2-3; 11 bases map to TRBD2. The trim removed 3 bases at V and 15 bases at J, leaving 18 bases unmatched. Germline CDR1 is SGHRS and CDR2 is YFSETQ. This CDR3 region has 16 residues.

The rearrangement joins TRBV10-2 to TRBJ2-5, with 14 nucleotides matching TRBD2. Germline trimming cut 4 bases from V and 2 bases from J; bases unmatched to any gene: 3. The CDR3 loop spans 16 amino acids. Germline V gene data show CDR1 as WSHSY and CDR2 as SAAADI. The CDR3 here is CASSGGTSGGQETQYF. CDR3 DNA: TGCGCCAGCAGTGGGGGGACTAGCGGGGGTCAAGAGACCCAGTACTTC.

The chain couples TRBV5-5 to TRBJ1-2; no clear D. V was cut by 0 bases and J by 8 bases, with 11 bases left in between. The CDR3 spans 13 residues. Per germline, CDR1 SGHKS and CDR2 YYEKEE (reference sequence). As DNA, the CDR3 is TGTGCCAGCAGCTTGGACCGGAGGGCCGGCTACACCTTC. It codes for CASSLDRRAGYTF.

This chain connects TRBV11-1 to TRBJ2-5, with D maybe TRBD1 (5 bases). With 5 bases removed from V and 1 base from J, the gap between germline ends came to 11 bases. The CDR3 is made up of 14 amino acids. Germline CDR1 reads SGHAT; CDR2 reads FQDESV (reference sequence). CDR3 region: CASSPRQSQETQYF. The CDR3 DNA reads TGTGCCAGCAGCCCGAGACAGTCCCAAGAGACCCAGTACTTC.

The chain combines TRBV7-8 with TRBJ2-4; tentative D call: TRBD2 (5 bases). The germline CDR1 and CDR2 sequences are SGHVS and FQNEAQ. The CDR3 spans 13 residues. V lost 7 bases to trimming and J lost 3 bases, with 10 bases between them. This CDR3 reads CASNDGVKNIQYF. For the CDR3, the DNA is TGTGCCAGCAATGACGGGGTCAAAAACATTCAGTACTTC.

This chain links TRBV6-5 with TRBJ2-2; maybe TRBD2 (5 bases). The germline CDR1 and CDR2 sequences are MNHEY and SVGAGI. This CDR3 has 15 amino acids. V was clipped by 6 bases and J by 3 bases, with 14 bases between them. The CDR3 DNA follows: TGTGCCAGCAGCCCCGCTAGCTTGTACACCGGGGAGCTGTTTTTT. Protein product: CASSPASLYTGELFF.

The chain uses TRBV27 and TRBJ2-1; 13 positions match TRBD2. CDR3 length: 18 amino acids. Germline CDR1 and CDR2: MNHEY and SMNVEV (reference sequence). J lost 0 bases, V lost 7 bases, and 9 bases had no gene match. The CDR3 is CASTPGTSGASSYNEQFF. Here the CDR3 DNA reads TGTGCCAGCACCCCCGGGACTAGCGGGGCCAGCTCCTACAATGAGCAGTTCTTC.

The genes are TRBV10-3 and TRBJ1-2; TRBD1 aligns across 12 bases. Trimming cost V 0 bases and J 4 bases; bases outside gene matches: 6. The germline CDR1 and CDR2 sequences are ENHRY and SYGVKD. The CDR3 covers 17 residues. The CDR3 coding sequence is TGTGCCATCAGTGAGTCCGGGACAGGGGGCGAAGGCTATGGCTACACCTTC. The encoded protein is CAISESGTGGEGYGYTF.

J is TRBJ2-4 and V is TRBV6-2 or TRBV6-3, with D perhaps TRBD2 (5 bases). The CDR3 runs 16 residues. With 5 bases removed from V and 0 bases from J, the gap between germline ends came to 14 bases. CDR1 and CDR2 (germline): MNHEY, SVGEGT. CDR3 residues: CASSLRGHLAKNIQYF. CDR3 DNA: TGTGCCAGCAGTCTCCGAGGGCATCTAGCCAAAAACATTCAGTACTTC.

This clone was seen once. The chain combines TRBV3-1 (or the pseudogene TRBV3-2) with TRBJ1-1; TRBD1 matches 7 bases. In germline, CDR1 is LGHDT, CDR2 YNNKEL (reference sequence). The CDR3 covers 12 residues. The V and J ends lost 7 bases and 5 bases, in that order; junction bases with no gene match: 4. The CDR3 reads CASTSGGTEAFF. The CDR3 coding sequence is TGTGCCAGCACCTCAGGGGGGACTGAAGCTTTCTTT.

The chain joins TRBV11-3 to TRBJ2-2; the D is unclear. CDR1 and CDR2 from the germline V gene are SGHNT and YENEEA. The CDR3 loop spans 14 amino acids. Trimming left V 2 bases short and J 5 bases short, with 9 bases between. This CDR3 reads CASSLLGLTGELFF. CDR3 coding DNA: TGTGCCAGCAGCTTACTGGGCCTTACCGGGGAGCTGTTTTTT.

This chain links TRBV5-4 with TRBJ2-3, with 10 bases lining up with TRBD2. The CDR3 is made up of 18 amino acids. V shed 3 bases and J 6 bases; nucleotides not matched to a gene: 16. CDR1 is SGHNT, CDR2 YYREEE, per germline (reference sequence). The CDR3, as DNA: TGTGCCAGCAGCTCAACACTTAGCGGGGGGCGGAGGGCCGATACGCAGTATTTT. Translating it yields CASSSTLSGGRRADTQYF.

The V gene is TRBV27, the J gene TRBJ1-6, with unresolved D. The CDR3 covers 15 residues. The V end lost 5 bases, the J end lost 4 bases, and 12 bases lay between the germline ends. The V gene's germline CDR1 is MNHEY and CDR2 SMNVEV (reference sequence). The CDR3 loop is CASSIVRPYNSPLHF. The CDR3 DNA reads as TGTGCCAGCAGTATTGTGCGGCCGTATAATTCACCCCTCCACTTT.

A few counts support this clone. The chain carries TRBV20-1 and TRBJ2-7, with 9 bases aligning to TRBD1. Per germline, CDR1 DFQATT and CDR2 SNEGSKA (reference sequence). This CDR3 is 10 amino acids long. Losses at the gene ends were 4 bases for V and 13 bases for J; bases not matched to a gene: 5. The CDR3 region is CSATGQGRYF. In nucleotides, the CDR3 is TGCAGTGCTACAGGACAGGGGCGCTACTTC.

This chain joins TRBV29-1 and TRBJ1-2; possibly TRBD1 for D (5 bases). Per germline, CDR1 SQVTM and CDR2 ANQGSEA. The CDR3 runs 15 residues. V was cut by 4 bases and J by 4 bases, with 19 bases left in between. CDR3 in amino acids: CSVAVGGVAVYGYTF. CDR3 coding DNA: TGCAGCGTTGCGGTCGGGGGGGTTGCCGTCTATGGCTACACCTTC.

The chain joins TRBV18 to TRBJ1-2; no reliable D call. The CDR3 is made up of 13 amino acids. Germline V gene sequence: CDR1 KGHSH, CDR2 LQKENI. V lost 2 bases to trimming and J lost 4 bases, with 8 bases between them. CDR3 amino acids: CASSPSGGYGYTF. DNA of the CDR3: TGTGCCAGCTCACCATCGGGTGGCTATGGCTACACCTTC.

V and J are TRBV19 and TRBJ2-3; D is unclear. The CDR3 is 14 residues long. V lost 3 bases and J lost 2, with 9 bases in between. CDR1 and CDR2 from the germline V gene are LNHDA and SQIVND (reference sequence). The CDR3 region is CASSMARSTDTQYF. The CDR3 nucleotides are TGTGCCAGTAGTATGGCCAGATCCACAGATACGCAGTATTTT.

V and J are TRBV6-2 or TRBV6-3 and TRBJ2-3, with D perhaps TRBD2 (7 bases). Germline CDR1 is MNHEY and CDR2 is SVGEGT. The ends were cut back, 4 bases at V and 4 bases at J, with 18 bases in the middle. The CDR3 consists of 16 residues. The chain's CDR3 is CASSSRKRGGPDTQYF. CDR3 bases: TGTGCCAGCAGTTCAAGAAAGAGGGGGGGCCCAGATACGCAGTATTTT.

The V gene is TRBV3-1 (or the pseudogene TRBV3-2), the J gene TRBJ2-3; the match to TRBD2 covers 9 bases. This CDR3 has 18 residues. In germline, CDR1 is LGHDT, CDR2 YNNKEL (reference sequence). The ends lost 2 bases at V and 0 bases at J; junction bases unmatched: 9. The CDR3, as DNA: TGTGCCAGCAGCCAATCTTCCTTTGCGGGGGGGAGCACAGATACGCAGTATTTT. Residues: CASSQSSFAGGSTDTQYF.

The V gene is TRBV4-2, the J gene TRBJ1-1; no firm D call. The length of the CDR3 is 15 residues. Germline CDR1 is LGHNA and CDR2 is YNFKEQ. The V end lost 0 bases, the J end lost 0 bases, and 8 bases lay between the germline ends. In DNA, the CDR3 is TGTGCCAGCAGCCAAGAAACCGGGATGAACACTGAAGCTTTCTTT. Residues: CASSQETGMNTEAFF.

V and J are TRBV11-2 and TRBJ1-1, with a tentative D call TRBD1 (6 bases). Germline V lookup: CDR1 SGHAT, CDR2 FQNNGV. Deletions cut 2 bases from V and 10 bases from J, with 11 bases between. CDR3 length: 12 amino acids. The DNA of the CDR3 is TGTGCCAGCAGCTTAAGCGGGGGGCTAGCTTTCTTT. This codes for CASSLSGGLAFF.

The chain recombines TRBV2 with TRBJ2-1, with a weak D call TRBD2 (5 bases). CDR3 length equals 14 residues. CDR1 is SNHLY and CDR2 is FYNNEI in the germline V gene. V lost 0 bases and J lost 6, with 9 bases in between. The CDR3 DNA is TGTGCCAGCAGTGAAGCCACTAGTCTCAATGAGCAGTTCTTC. Its translation is CASSEATSLNEQFF.